The 15 T cell receptor beta chains below all came from one sample that was sequenced in a study of cytotoxic CD8 clonotypes in ibrutinib-treated CLL. Produced via immunoSEQ multiplex PCR; TCRdb's table is partial and in-frame only. Of roughly 330,000 clones detected, 67% appear once; the ten largest clones hold roughly 6.3%. Material: PBMCs, obtained after 36 months of ibrutinib treatment. These receptors originate from a human donor with chronic lymphocytic leukemia.

The chain links TRBV5-1 to TRBJ2-5, with a tentative D call TRBD1 (5 bases). The length of the CDR3 is 13 residues. V lost 4 bases and J lost 0, with 7 bases in between. Germline V gene data show CDR1 as SGHRS and CDR2 as YFSETQ. The CDR3 sequence is CASSRGYQETQYF. The CDR3 bases are TGCGCCAGCAGCAGGGGATACCAAGAGACCCAGTACTTC. The full variable domain, rest sourced from reference TRBV5-1 and TRBJ2-5, is KAGVTQTPRYLIKTRGQQVTLSCSPISGHRSVSWYQQTPGQGLQFLFEYFSETQRNKGNFPGRFSGRQFSNSRSEMNVSTLELGDSALYLCASSRGYQETQYFGPGTRLLVL.

This clone was seen once. This chain links TRBV7-9 with TRBJ2-1; no clear D gene. This CDR3 spans 13 amino acids. Trimming took 4 bases from V and 10 from J, leaving 14 bases between them. The germline CDR1 and CDR2 sequences are SEHNR and FQNEAQ (reference sequence). The chain's CDR3 is CASSSFLAREQFF. CDR3 in DNA: TGTGCCAGCAGCTCCTTTCTCGCCAGGGAGCAGTTCTTC.

This clone was seen more than once but under ten times. CDR3 DNA sequence: TGTGCCAGCTCCCCAGGGGGTCGAGAGCAGTACTTC. This encodes CASSPGGREQYF. This chain connects TRBV18 to TRBJ2-7; 7 nucleotides line up with TRBD1. With V trimmed by 6 bases and J by 7 bases, 6 bases remained unmatched. The CDR3 runs 12 residues. CDR1 is KGHSH and CDR2 is LQKENI in the germline V gene.

The chain recombines TRBV7-2 with TRBJ2-7; D remains ambiguous. This CDR3 is 13 amino acids long. The V gene's germline CDR1 is SGHTA and CDR2 FQGNSA. Trimming cost V 1 base and J 2 bases, with 6 bases left between them. The CDR3 loop is CASSLGSPYEQYF. The DNA of the CDR3 is TGTGCCAGCAGCTTAGGGAGTCCCTACGAGCAGTACTTC.

V is TRBV28 and J is TRBJ1-3; tentative D call: TRBD1 (5 bases). Germline V lookup: CDR1 MDHEN, CDR2 SYDVKM. The CDR3 covers 13 residues. V lost 5 bases and J 7 bases, leaving 12 bases between the germline ends. CDR3 residues: CASSAGRVNTIYF. CDR3 in DNA: TGTGCCAGCAGTGCAGGGCGGGTTAACACCATATATTTT.

The rearrangement uses TRBV9 and TRBJ1-2; 10 bases line up with TRBD1. Per the germline V gene, CDR1 is SGDLS and CDR2 is YYNGEE. V shed 0 bases and J 8 bases; nucleotides not matched to a gene: 7. The CDR3 loop spans 15 amino acids. The CDR3 loop is CASSVEGQGRQGYTF. The CDR3, as DNA: TGTGCCAGCAGCGTAGAGGGACAGGGGAGGCAAGGCTACACCTTC.

This chain joins TRBV11-2 and TRBJ2-1; the match to TRBD2 covers 10 bases. Germline CDR1 reads SGHAT; CDR2 reads FQNNGV. Trimming removed 0 bases from V and 7 bases from J; junction bases left unmatched: 6. There are 16 residues in the CDR3. CDR3 nucleotide sequence: TGTGCCAGCAGCTTAGAGGCTAGCGGGAGATGGAATGAGCAGTTCTTC. It is translated as CASSLEASGRWNEQFF.

This chain connects TRBV29-1 to TRBJ2-1; possible D gene TRBD2, 6 bases. V dropped 6 bases and J dropped 9 bases, with 12 bases sitting between them. Germline-derived CDR1 and CDR2 are SQVTM and ANQGSEA. This CDR3 contains 11 residues. The CDR3, as DNA: TGCAGCGTAAGCCTCGGGAGTGAGCAGTTCTTC. This sequence encodes CSVSLGSEQFF.

In nucleotides, the CDR3 is TGTGCCAGCAGATCGGACAGGGGATCTGGCTACACCTTC. Amino acids: CASRSDRGSGYTF. This rearrangement joins TRBV11-2 to TRBJ1-2, with 9 bases matching TRBD1. Trimming took 6 bases from V and 7 from J; bases not matched to a gene: 6. CDR1 SGHAT and CDR2 FQNNGV come from the germline V gene. This CDR3 is built from 13 residues.

The V and J genes are TRBV4-2 and TRBJ1-5, with D maybe TRBD1 (5 bases). V was trimmed by 0 bases and J by 0 bases, leaving 18 bases between them. The CDR3 spans 19 residues. Germline V gene sequence: CDR1 LGHNA, CDR2 YNFKEQ. Here the CDR3 reads CASSQDFPGPMYSNQPQHF. CDR3 coding DNA: TGTGCCAGCAGCCAAGATTTTCCGGGACCGATGTATAGCAATCAGCCCCAGCATTTT.

The chain links TRBV7-8 to TRBJ1-2, with 8 bases identical to TRBD1. The CDR3 extends over 15 amino acids. V dropped 5 bases and J dropped 5; count of bases not matched to a gene: 10. Germline V gene data show CDR1 as SGHVS and CDR2 as FQNEAQ. This CDR3 reads CASSPRTGTHYGYTF. In nucleotides, the CDR3 is TGTGCCAGCAGCCCCCGGACAGGGACCCATTATGGCTACACCTTC.

J is TRBJ2-6 and V is TRBV14, with a weak D call TRBD1 (6 bases). The CDR3 is made up of 21 amino acids. Trimming removed 1 base from V and 0 bases from J, with 22 bases in between. Germline V lookup: CDR1 SGHDN, CDR2 FVKESK. The CDR3 nucleotides read TGTGCCAGCAGCCAAGGTAGTTGGGTCCAGGGGATCCTCTCTGGGGCCAACGTCCTGACTTTC. Translating gives CASSQGSWVQGILSGANVLTF.

This clone was detected only a few times. The rearrangement joins TRBV9 to TRBJ1-2; no firm D call. The CDR3 runs 14 residues. V was cut by 4 bases and J by 8 bases, with 18 bases left in between. Per germline, CDR1 SGDLS and CDR2 YYNGEE. CDR3 loop: CASSRLSSLGGYTF. The CDR3 nucleotides read TGTGCCAGCAGCCGACTTTCGTCTTTGGGAGGCTACACCTTC.

V and J are TRBV5-4 and TRBJ1-2, with a possible D match to TRBD1 (6 bases). The CDR3 extends over 15 amino acids. V lost 3 bases to trimming and J lost 6 bases, with 18 bases between them. CDR1 and CDR2 (germline): SGHNT, YYREEE (reference sequence). The DNA of the CDR3 is TGTGCCAGCAGCTCTGCTGGACAGAATTACCATGGCTACACCTTC. Encoded protein: CASSSAGQNYHGYTF.

This chain connects TRBV7-6 to TRBJ1-2; the D is unclear. V lost 2 bases to trimming and J lost 1 base, with 14 bases between them. This CDR3 contains 16 residues. CDR1 is SGHVS and CDR2 is FNYEAQ in the germline V gene. The CDR3 spells CASSLCRERINYGYTF. The DNA of the CDR3 is TGTGCCAGCAGCTTATGTCGGGAGCGCATTAACTATGGCTACACCTTC.